This entry concerns a single TCR beta chain. Its antigen remains unknown. Some clones are missing from TCRdb's copy, which holds only in-frame ones; the method was immunoSEQ multiplex PCR. The table lists 160,000 or so clones, around nine tenths of them singletons, with approximately 2.6% in the top ten. The CDR3 covers 16 residues. Unmatched junction bases numbered 8, after V lost 4 bases and J lost 0 bases. CDR1 SGDLS and CDR2 YYNGEE come from the germline V gene. These data are taken from a study of cytomegalovirus exposure and HLA in healthy donors. Findings and caveats of the study: The study flagged fewer than 200 TCR beta chains as cytomegalovirus-associated.

The sequence was collected from a man aged 18 to 35 in good health and CMV-seropositive. Material for sequencing was PBMCs. The V call is TRBV9, the J call TRBJ2-7; 9 positions match TRBD2. CDR3 residues: CASSSRTSESSYEQYF. The CDR3 region has the DNA TGTGCCAGCAGCTCTAGGACTAGCGAGAGCTCCTACGAGCAGTACTTC. Complete variable domain (other parts from reference TRBV9 and TRBJ2-7): DSGVTQTPKHLITATGQRVTLRCSPRSGDLSVYWYQQSLDQGLQFLIQYYNGEERAKGNILERFSAQQFPDLHSELNLSSLELGDSALYFCASSSRTSESSYEQYFGPGTRLTVT.